The T cell receptor (beta chain) described here comes from a study of blood T cells in healthy people across ages. This CDR3 has 15 amino acids. The V end lost 1 base, the J end lost 5 bases, and 12 bases lay between the germline ends. Germline-derived CDR1 and CDR2 are SGHVS and FQNEAQ. Using a J-beta primer mix together with a sample-barcoded 5' primer, a second PCR was run for roughly 7 to 11 cycles. Each cDNA molecule carried a tag from a template-switch adaptor that contained 12 random nucleotides. TCRdb re-called the 5' RACE reads with MiXCR, one entry per CDR3 protein. The repertoire has hundreds of thousands of distinct CDR3 sequences, 35% to 60% of them found once; the top ten carry 15% to 20%. This clonotype was seen repeatedly, ten times or more. The antigen is unknown. The study, taken as a whole, reports: Higher diversity and more naive CD4+ cells were features of long-lived donors, compared to aged donors.

The authors isolated at least 6.5 million PBMCs per sample. This receptor was identified in a man of 80 years or more in good health. The chain links TRBV7-8 to TRBJ2-1, with a tentative D call TRBD2 (5 bases). Material for sequencing was blood. The DNA of the CDR3 is TGTGCCAGCAGCTTAGGGAGGCCCTCACACAATGAGCAGTTCTTC. Protein: CASSLGRPSHNEQFF.